The 10 T cell receptor beta chains listed next were all sequenced from one sample in a study of a mutant IDH1 vaccine in newly diagnosed glioma. Only in-frame clones appear in the TCRdb table, and some are missing; sequencing was by immunoSEQ multiplex PCR. Of around 88,000 clones listed, roughly 78% are singletons. Time point denoted: baseline, week 1 (first vaccination visit). The treatment denotes: pre-vaccination baseline after standard-of-care therapy. The material was PBMCs, obtained from a glioma patient treated with radiotherapy, temozolomide or both. Receptors were obtained from a man aged 35 to 55 with glioma.

The V and J genes are TRBV4-2 and TRBJ1-4; 7 bases agree with TRBD1. With 1 base clipped from V and 7 bases from J, the junction kept 12 bases outside the gene matches. From germline, CDR1 is LGHNA and CDR2 YNFKEQ. CDR3 length equals 17 residues. The CDR3 DNA is TGTGCCAGCAGCCAAGTTAAAGGACAGGCGAGAGGTGAAAAACTGTTTTTT. This gives the protein CASSQVKGQARGEKLFF.

V gene TRBV7-9 combines with J gene TRBJ2-7; D may match TRBD1 or TRBD2 (5 bases each). CDR3 length: 14 amino acids. Germline CDR1 and CDR2: SEHNR and FQNEAQ (reference sequence). Between the trimmed V and J ends, which lost 1 base and 2 bases, there was a span of 9 bases. The CDR3 coding sequence is TGTGCCAGCAGCTTAGGGGGGACCACCTACGAGCAGTACTTC. Residues: CASSLGGTTYEQYF.

V and J are TRBV29-1 and TRBJ2-3, with 8 bases matching TRBD1. The CDR3 spans 16 residues. Germline V lookup: CDR1 SQVTM, CDR2 ANQGSEA. V lost 2 bases, J lost 0 bases, and 7 bases stayed unmatched. The CDR3 nucleotides are TGCAGCGTTGAACTCAGGACAGGGACTAGCACAGATACGCAGTATTTT. Its protein is CSVELRTGTSTDTQYF.

The CDR3 coding sequence is TGCGCCAGCAGCCCCGGGTCTAACTACCAAGAGACCCAGTACTTC. Its translation is CASSPGSNYQETQYF. The chain recombines TRBV4-1 with TRBJ2-5; D remains unclear. Germline V gene sequence: CDR1 MGHRA, CDR2 YSYEKL. V shed 4 bases and J shed 0 bases, with 12 bases lying between them. The CDR3 is 15 amino acids.

This chain connects TRBV9 to TRBJ2-1; possibly TRBD2 for D (6 bases). Per the germline V gene, CDR1 is SGDLS and CDR2 is YYNGEE. V lost 0 bases, J lost 5 bases, and 12 bases lay in between. This CDR3 has 15 residues. The chain's CDR3 is CASSVGLGRDNEQFF. CDR3 coding DNA: TGTGCCAGCAGCGTAGGACTAGGAAGAGACAATGAGCAGTTCTTC.

The chain is built from TRBV10-3 and TRBJ2-3; tentatively, D is TRBD2 (5 bases). This CDR3 is 14 amino acids long. V gave up 6 bases and J gave up 2 bases, with 12 bases separating them. CDR1 ENHRY and CDR2 SYGVKD come from the germline V gene. The CDR3 DNA is TGTGCCATCAGGGGAGACCCCCACACAGATACGCAGTATTTT. It encodes CAIRGDPHTDTQYF.

This clone has more than one count but fewer than ten. The chain joins TRBV18 to TRBJ1-2; tentative D call: TRBD1 (6 bases). The CDR3 covers 16 residues. Germline V gene sequence: CDR1 KGHSH, CDR2 LQKENI. V lost 0 bases, J lost 4 bases, and 15 bases lay in between. DNA for the CDR3: TGTGCCAGCTCACCACCACTCGGGACAACCGCCTATGGCTACACCTTC. Translating gives CASSPPLGTTAYGYTF.

The chain carries TRBV4-2 and TRBJ2-7; 12 nucleotides match TRBD1. V dropped 1 base and J dropped 4; count of bases not matched to a gene: 14. The CDR3 has 19 residues. Germline CDR1 and CDR2: LGHNA and YNFKEQ. CDR3 sequence (DNA): TGTGCCAGCAGCCAAGTGGGGGACAGGGGGCCTCAAGCCTTTTACGAGCAGTACTTC. It is translated as CASSQVGDRGPQAFYEQYF.

The chain couples TRBV13 to TRBJ2-7, with TRBD2 matching over 9 bases. CDR3 length: 16 residues. Germline lookup yields CDR1 PRHDT and CDR2 FYEKMQ (reference sequence). With 5 bases clipped from V and 10 bases from J, the junction kept 18 bases outside the gene matches. CDR3 loop: CASSETTDSRGRAQYF. The CDR3 DNA sequence: TGTGCCAGCAGCGAAACTACCGATTCCCGCGGGAGGGCCCAGTACTTC.

This chain connects TRBV15 to TRBJ1-1; D is perhaps TRBD1 (5 bases). Germline assignment: CDR1 LNHNV and CDR2 YYDKDF (reference sequence). V lost 1 base and J lost 9, with 15 bases in between. This CDR3 is built from 14 residues. CDR3: CATSRGGGLRKAFF. DNA for the CDR3: TGTGCCACCAGCAGAGGTGGGGGGTTGAGGAAAGCTTTCTTT.